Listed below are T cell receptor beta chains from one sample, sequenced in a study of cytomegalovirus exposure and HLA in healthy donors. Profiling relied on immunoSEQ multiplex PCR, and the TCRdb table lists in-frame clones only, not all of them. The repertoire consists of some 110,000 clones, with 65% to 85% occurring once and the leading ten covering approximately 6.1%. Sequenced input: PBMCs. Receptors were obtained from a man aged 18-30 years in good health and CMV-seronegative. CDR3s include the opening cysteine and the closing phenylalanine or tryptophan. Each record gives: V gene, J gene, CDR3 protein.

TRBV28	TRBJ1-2	CASMRRGAYYRYGYTF
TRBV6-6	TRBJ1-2	CASSPGQGDYGYTF
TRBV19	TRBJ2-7	CASSMTRTNYEQYF
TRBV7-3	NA	CASSAAGGAEQYF
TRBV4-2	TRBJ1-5	CASSPSPGQQNQPQHF
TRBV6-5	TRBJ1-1	CASSYSLHGDTEAFF
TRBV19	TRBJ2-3	CASSISQGATDTQYF
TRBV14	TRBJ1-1	CASSLSTGVTEAFF
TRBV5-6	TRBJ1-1	CASSLPGTANTEAFF
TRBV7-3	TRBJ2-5	CASSRQGQETQYF
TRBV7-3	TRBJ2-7	CASSLTRVSYEQYF
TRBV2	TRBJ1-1	CASSVGRKDTEAFF
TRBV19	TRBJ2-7	CASSISFRASGSYEQYF
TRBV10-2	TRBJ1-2	CASSEIDRTNYGYTF
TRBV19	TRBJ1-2	CASSILGQEKFNYGYTF
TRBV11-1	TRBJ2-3	CASSLAEITDTQYF
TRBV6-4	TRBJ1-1	CASIWGGENTEAFF
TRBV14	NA	CASSPKIRDWSSDEQYF
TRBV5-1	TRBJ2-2	CASSYRGTGELFF
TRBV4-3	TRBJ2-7	CASSQDRRGRYEQYF
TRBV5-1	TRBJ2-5	CASSLGGQGNTSWVETQYF
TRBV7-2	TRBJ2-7	CASSFGTGLYEQYF
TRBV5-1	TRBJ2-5	CASRGMDRGLRTQYF
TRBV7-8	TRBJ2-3	CASSSHRGGLTDTQYF
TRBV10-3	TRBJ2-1	CASSYSSGGRYNEQFF
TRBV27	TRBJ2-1	CASSFGTGTSGNRKQFF
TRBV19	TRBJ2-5	CASRAESGTSGTQYF
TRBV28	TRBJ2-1	CASSLLSPGESYEQFF
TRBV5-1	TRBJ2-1	CASSLEPGPGFYEQFF
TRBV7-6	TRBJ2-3	CASSLGASGRATDTQYF
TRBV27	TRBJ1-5	CASSSLGEGQPQHF
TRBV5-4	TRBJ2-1	CASSPDYSYNEQFF
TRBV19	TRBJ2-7	CASSIATSPVYEQYF
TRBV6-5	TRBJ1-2	CASSPNPTGYTF
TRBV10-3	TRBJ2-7	CATMDSRAPYEQYF
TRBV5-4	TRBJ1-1	CASSHPQGNTEAFF
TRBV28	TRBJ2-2	CASSLIGQGFTGELFF
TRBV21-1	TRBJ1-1	CASSTQLQGNTEAFF
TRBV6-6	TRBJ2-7	CASRSTGSSYEQYF
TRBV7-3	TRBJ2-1	CASSLTQGALDEQFF
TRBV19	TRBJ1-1	CASTRDRGQTEAFF
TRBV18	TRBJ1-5	CASSPSAGADQPQHF